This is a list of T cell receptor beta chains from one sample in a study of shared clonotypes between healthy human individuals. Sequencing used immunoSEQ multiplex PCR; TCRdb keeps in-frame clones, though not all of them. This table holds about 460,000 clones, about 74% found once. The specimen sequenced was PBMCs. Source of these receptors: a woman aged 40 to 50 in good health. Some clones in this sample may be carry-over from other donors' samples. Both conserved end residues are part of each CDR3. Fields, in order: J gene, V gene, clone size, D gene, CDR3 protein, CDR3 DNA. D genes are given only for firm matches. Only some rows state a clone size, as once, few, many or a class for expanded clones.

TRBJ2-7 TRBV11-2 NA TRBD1 CASSPGQGPYEQYF TGTGCCAGCAGCCCAGGACAGGGTCCCTACGAGCAGTACTTC
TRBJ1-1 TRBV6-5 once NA CASSYDSNTEAFF TGTGCCAGCAGTTACGACAGCAACACTGAAGCTTTCTTT
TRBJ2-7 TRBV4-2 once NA CASSQVGQGSYEQYF TGTGCCAGCAGCCAAGTGGGGCAGGGATCCTACGAGCAGTACTTC
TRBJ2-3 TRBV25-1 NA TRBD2 CASSEWGLAEEGTDTQYF TGTGCCAGCAGTGAGTGGGGACTAGCGGAGGAGGGGACAGATACGCAGTATTTT
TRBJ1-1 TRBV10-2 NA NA CASSEGIGGEVFF TGCGCCAGCAGTGAGGGAATCGGGGGCGAAGTTTTCTTT
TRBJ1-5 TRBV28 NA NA CASSLTGTRNQPQHF TGTGCCAGCAGTTTAACGGGGACTCGGAATCAGCCCCAGCATTTT
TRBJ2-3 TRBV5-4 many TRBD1 CASSSRDSSSTDTQYF TGTGCCAGCAGCTCCCGGGACAGCTCCTCCACAGATACGCAGTATTTT
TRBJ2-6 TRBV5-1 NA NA CASSSQGSGANVLTF TGCGCCAGCAGCTCACAGGGCTCTGGGGCCAACGTCCTGACTTTC
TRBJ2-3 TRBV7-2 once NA CASSLVGTGSTDTQYF TGTGCCAGCAGCTTAGTAGGGACGGGTAGCACAGATACGCAGTATTTT
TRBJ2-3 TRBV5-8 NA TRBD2 CASSTGTSGSSTDTQYF TGTGCCAGCAGCACTGGGACTAGCGGGAGCAGCACAGATACGCAGTATTTT
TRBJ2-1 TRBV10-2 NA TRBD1 CASSELSHRGVQFF TGCGCCAGCAGTGAGCTGTCACACAGGGGGGTCCAGTTCTTC
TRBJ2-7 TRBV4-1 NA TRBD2 CASSQEMGTSGQQYF TGCGCCAGCAGCCAAGAGATGGGGACTAGCGGGCAGCAGTACTTC
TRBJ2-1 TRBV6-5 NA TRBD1 CASSNPGQGNNEQFF TGTGCCAGCAGCAACCCGGGACAGGGGAACAATGAGCAGTTCTTC
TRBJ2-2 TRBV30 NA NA CAWSLGPNTGELFF TGTGCCTGGAGTCTGGGACCTAACACCGGGGAGCTGTTTTTT
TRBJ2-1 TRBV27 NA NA CASSFSQRSFLYNEQFF TGTGCCAGCAGTTTCAGTCAGCGGAGCTTTTTGTACAATGAGCAGTTCTTC
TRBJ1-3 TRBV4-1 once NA CASSQDPGSGNTIYF TGCGCCAGCAGCCAAGATCCAGGGTCTGGAAACACCATATATTTT
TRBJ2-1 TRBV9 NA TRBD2 CASSVGNSGGRNEQFF TGTGCCAGCAGCGTAGGGAATAGCGGGGGTCGGAATGAGCAGTTCTTC
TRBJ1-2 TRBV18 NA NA CASSPKVANYGYTF TGTGCCAGCTCACCCAAGGTAGCAAACTATGGCTACACCTTC
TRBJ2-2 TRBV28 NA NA CASSSLDRTTGELFF TGTGCCAGCAGTTCGCTCGATCGGACAACCGGGGAGCTGTTTTTT
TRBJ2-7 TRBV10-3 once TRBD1 CAISEGQASTYEQYF TGTGCCATCAGTGAGGGACAGGCGTCAACCTACGAGCAGTACTTC
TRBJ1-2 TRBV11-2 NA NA CASSPGQSRFFYGYTF TGTGCCAGCAGCCCTGGACAGTCCCGGTTCTTCTATGGCTACACCTTC
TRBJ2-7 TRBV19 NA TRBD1 CASSDRVTYEQYF TGTGCCAGTAGTGACAGGGTAACCTACGAGCAGTACTTC
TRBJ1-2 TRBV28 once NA CASSLVRAGGYTF TGTGCCAGCAGTTTGGTCAGGGCGGGAGGCTACACCTTC
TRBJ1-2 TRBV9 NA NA CASSVQSQGPGYTF TGTGCCAGCAGCGTACAAAGTCAGGGACCTGGCTACACCTTC
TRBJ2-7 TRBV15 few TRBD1 CATSRGTGNYEQYF TGTGCCACCAGCCGAGGGACAGGGAACTACGAGCAGTACTTC
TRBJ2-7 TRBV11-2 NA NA CASSRIDRRSSYEQYF TGTGCCAGCAGCCGCATCGACCGAAGGAGCTCCTACGAGCAGTACTTC
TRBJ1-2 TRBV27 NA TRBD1 CASSRTGLSGYTF TGTGCCAGCAGTAGGACAGGGTTGAGTGGCTACACCTTC
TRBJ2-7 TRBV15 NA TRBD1 CATSRDWAGGSYEQYF TGTGCCACCAGCAGAGATTGGGCAGGGGGCTCCTACGAGCAGTACTTC
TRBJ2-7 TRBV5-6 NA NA CASSWGTSYEQYF TGTGCCAGCAGCTGGGGCACATCCTACGAGCAGTACTTC
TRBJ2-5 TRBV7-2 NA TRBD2 CASSLAGRAGETQYF TGTGCCAGCAGCTTAGCCGGGAGGGCCGGGGAGACCCAGTACTTC
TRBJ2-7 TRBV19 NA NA CASSIRERSYEQYF TGTGCCAGTAGTATCCGGGAGCGGAGCTACGAGCAGTACTTC
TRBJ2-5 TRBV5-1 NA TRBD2 CASGVLISGRGETQYF TGCGCCAGCGGCGTACTCATTAGCGGGAGGGGAGAGACCCAGTACTTC
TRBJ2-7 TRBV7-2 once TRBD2 CASSLGTLAGTWYF TGTGCCAGCAGCTTAGGGACTCTAGCGGGGACGTGGTACTTC
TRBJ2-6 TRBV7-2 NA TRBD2 CASSWTSGTSSGANVLTF TGTGCCAGCAGCTGGACTAGCGGGACAAGCTCTGGGGCCAACGTCCTGACTTTC
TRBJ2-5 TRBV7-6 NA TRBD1 CASSLHSPTGGKETQYF TGTGCCAGCAGCTTACATTCCCCGACAGGGGGGAAAGAGACCCAGTACTTC
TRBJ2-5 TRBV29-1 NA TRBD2 CSAEERELETQYF TGCAGCGCTGAGGAGCGGGAATTAGAGACCCAGTACTTC
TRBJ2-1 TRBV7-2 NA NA CASSLMISYNEQFF TGTGCCAGCAGTCTTATGATCTCCTACAATGAGCAGTTCTTC
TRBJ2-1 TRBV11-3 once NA CASSLGWLVRDEQFF TGTGCCAGCAGCTTAGGGTGGCTAGTTCGGGATGAGCAGTTCTTC
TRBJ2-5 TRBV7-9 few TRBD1 CASSPGQGEAETQYF TGTGCCAGCAGCCCCGGACAGGGAGAGGCAGAGACCCAGTACTTC
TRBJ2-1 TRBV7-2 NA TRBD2 CASSPSGRRDNEQFF TGTGCCAGCAGCCCTAGCGGGAGAAGGGACAATGAGCAGTTCTTC
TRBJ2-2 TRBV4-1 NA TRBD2 CASSQESGSHPGDTGELFF TGCGCCAGCAGCCAAGAAAGCGGGAGCCACCCCGGGGACACCGGGGAGCTGTTTTTT
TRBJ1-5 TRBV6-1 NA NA CASSEVFIGQPQHF TGTGCCAGCAGTGAAGTTTTTATAGGGCAGCCCCAGCATTTT
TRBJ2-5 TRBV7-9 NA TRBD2 CASSWGLAGVQETQYF TGTGCCAGCAGCTGGGGACTAGCGGGAGTCCAAGAGACCCAGTACTTC
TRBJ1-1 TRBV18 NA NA CASSPHKNTEAFF TGTGCCAGCTCACCACACAAGAACACTGAAGCTTTCTTT
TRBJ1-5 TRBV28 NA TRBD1 CASSLGGGLGYSNQPQHF TGTGCCAGCAGTTTAGGAGGGGGCCTAGGCTATAGCAATCAGCCCCAGCATTTT
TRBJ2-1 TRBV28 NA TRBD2 CASSAWRTSGNNEQFF TGTGCCAGCAGCGCGTGGAGGACTAGCGGCAACAATGAGCAGTTCTTC
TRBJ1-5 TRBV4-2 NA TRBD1 CASSQDGDRYQPQHF TGTGCCAGCAGCCAAGACGGGGACAGGTATCAGCCCCAGCATTTT